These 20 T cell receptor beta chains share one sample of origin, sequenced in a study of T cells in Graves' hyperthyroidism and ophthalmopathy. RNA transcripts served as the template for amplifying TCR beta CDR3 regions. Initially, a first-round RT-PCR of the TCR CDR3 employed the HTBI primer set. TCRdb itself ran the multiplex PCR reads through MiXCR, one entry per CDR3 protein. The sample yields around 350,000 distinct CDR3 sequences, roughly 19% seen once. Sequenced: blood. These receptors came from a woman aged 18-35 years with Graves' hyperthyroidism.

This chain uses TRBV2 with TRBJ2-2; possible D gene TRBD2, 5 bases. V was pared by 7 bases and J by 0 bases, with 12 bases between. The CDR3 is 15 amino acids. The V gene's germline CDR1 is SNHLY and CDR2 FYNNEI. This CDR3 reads CASTEGRPNTGELFF. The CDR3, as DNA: TGTGCCAGCACCGAGGGCAGACCGAACACCGGGGAGCTGTTTTTT.

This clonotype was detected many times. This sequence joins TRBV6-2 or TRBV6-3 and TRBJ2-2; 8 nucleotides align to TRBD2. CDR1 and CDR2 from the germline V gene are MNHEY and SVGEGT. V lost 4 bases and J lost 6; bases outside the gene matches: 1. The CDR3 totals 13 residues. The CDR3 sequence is CASSLTSAGELFF. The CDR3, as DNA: TGTGCCAGCAGTTTGACTAGCGCCGGGGAGCTGTTTTTT.

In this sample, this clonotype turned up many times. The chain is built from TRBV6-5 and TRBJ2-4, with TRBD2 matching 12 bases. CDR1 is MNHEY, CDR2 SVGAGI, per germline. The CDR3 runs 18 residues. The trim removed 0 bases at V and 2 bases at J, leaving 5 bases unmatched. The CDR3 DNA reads TGTGCCAGCAGTTACTCGCTCACTAGCGGGGGGTCCAAAAACATTCAGTACTTC. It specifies CASSYSLTSGGSKNIQYF.

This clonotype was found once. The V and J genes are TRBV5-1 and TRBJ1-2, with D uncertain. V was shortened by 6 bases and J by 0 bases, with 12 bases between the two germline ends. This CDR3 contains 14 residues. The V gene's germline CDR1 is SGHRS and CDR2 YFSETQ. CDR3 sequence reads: CASKTDLSNYGYTF. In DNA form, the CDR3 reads TGCGCCAGCAAGACGGACCTGTCTAACTATGGCTACACCTTC.

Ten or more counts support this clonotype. The CDR3 DNA is TGCGCCAGCAGCCGGGACCGTCGAACCGGGGAGCTGTTTTTT. Amino acid sequence: CASSRDRRTGELFF. V is TRBV10-2 and J is TRBJ2-2; D possibly matches TRBD1 or TRBD2 (5 bases each). V gave up 6 bases and J gave up 5 bases, with 13 bases separating them. The germline gives CDR1 WSHSY, CDR2 SAAADI. There are 14 residues in the CDR3.

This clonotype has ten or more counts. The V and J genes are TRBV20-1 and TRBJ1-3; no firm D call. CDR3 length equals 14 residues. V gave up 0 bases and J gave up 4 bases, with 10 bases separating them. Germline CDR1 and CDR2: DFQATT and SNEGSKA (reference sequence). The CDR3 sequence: CSARDQGLGNTIYF. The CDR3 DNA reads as TGCAGTGCTAGAGATCAAGGGCTCGGAAACACCATATATTTT.

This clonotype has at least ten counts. The CDR3 nucleotides are TGTGCCACCAGTGACCGAGACAGAAAAGAGACCCAGTACTTC. Protein: CATSDRDRKETQYF. The rearrangement uses TRBV24-1 and TRBJ2-5; perhaps TRBD1 as D (5 bases). Germline-derived CDR1 and CDR2 are KGHDR and SFDVKD. Trimming removed 4 bases at V and 3 bases at J, with 11 bases between. CDR3 length equals 14 residues.

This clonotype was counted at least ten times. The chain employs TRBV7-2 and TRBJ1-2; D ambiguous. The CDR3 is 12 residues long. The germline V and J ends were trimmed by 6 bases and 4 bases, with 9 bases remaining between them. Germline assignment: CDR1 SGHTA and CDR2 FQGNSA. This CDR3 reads CASREESYGYTF. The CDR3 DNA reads TGTGCCAGCAGAGAAGAAAGCTATGGCTACACCTTC.

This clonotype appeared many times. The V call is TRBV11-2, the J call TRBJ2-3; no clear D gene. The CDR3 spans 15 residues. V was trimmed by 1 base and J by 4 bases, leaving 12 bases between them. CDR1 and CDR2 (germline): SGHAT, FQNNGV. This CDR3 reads CASSLGLPGSDTQYF. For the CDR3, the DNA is TGTGCCAGCAGCTTAGGCCTCCCGGGTTCAGATACGCAGTATTTT.

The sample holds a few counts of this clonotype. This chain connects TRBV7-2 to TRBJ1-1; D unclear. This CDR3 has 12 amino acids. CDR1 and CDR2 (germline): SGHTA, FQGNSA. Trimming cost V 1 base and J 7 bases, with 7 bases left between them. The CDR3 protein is CASSLDGYEAFF. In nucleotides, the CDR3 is TGTGCCAGCAGCTTAGATGGGTATGAAGCTTTCTTT.

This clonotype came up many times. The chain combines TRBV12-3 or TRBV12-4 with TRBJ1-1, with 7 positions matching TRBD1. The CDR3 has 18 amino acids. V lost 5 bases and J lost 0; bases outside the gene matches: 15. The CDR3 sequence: CASSPLFRDRPMNTEAFF. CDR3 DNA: TGTGCCAGCAGTCCTCTCTTCCGGGACAGACCCATGAACACTGAAGCTTTCTTT.

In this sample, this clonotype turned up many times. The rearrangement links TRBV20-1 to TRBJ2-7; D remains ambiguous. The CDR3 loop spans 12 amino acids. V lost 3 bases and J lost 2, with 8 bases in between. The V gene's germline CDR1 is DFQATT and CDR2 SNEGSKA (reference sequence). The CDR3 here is CSARPDTYEQYF. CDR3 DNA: TGCAGTGCTAGGCCGGATACCTACGAGCAGTACTTC.

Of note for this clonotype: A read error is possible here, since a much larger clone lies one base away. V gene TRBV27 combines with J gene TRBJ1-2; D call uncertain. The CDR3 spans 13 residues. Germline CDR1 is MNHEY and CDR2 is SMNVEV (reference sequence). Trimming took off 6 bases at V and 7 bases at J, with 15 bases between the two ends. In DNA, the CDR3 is TGTGCCAGCAGGCAAAGTGCAGAATCTGGCTACACCTTC. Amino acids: CASRQSAESGYTF.

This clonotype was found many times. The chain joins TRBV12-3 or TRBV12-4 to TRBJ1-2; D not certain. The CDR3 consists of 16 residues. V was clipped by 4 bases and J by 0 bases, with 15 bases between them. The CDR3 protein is CASSWRRALTNYGYTF. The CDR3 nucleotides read TGTGCCAGCAGTTGGCGGAGGGCCCTAACTAACTATGGCTACACCTTC.

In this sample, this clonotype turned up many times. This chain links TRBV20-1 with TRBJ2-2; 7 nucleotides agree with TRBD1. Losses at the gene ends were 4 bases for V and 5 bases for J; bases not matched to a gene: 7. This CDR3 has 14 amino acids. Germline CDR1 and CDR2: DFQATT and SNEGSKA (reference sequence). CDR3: CSATKGAGTGELFF. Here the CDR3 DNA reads TGCAGTGCTACGAAGGGGGCTGGAACCGGGGAGCTGTTTTTT.

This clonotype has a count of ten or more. This CDR3 reads CASSLSSYRGTLYEQYF. DNA of the CDR3: TGTGCCAGCAGTTTATCCAGCTACAGGGGGACCCTCTACGAGCAGTACTTC. This chain uses TRBV27 with TRBJ2-7; TRBD1 agrees at 8 bases. The CDR3 covers 17 residues. From germline, CDR1 is MNHEY and CDR2 SMNVEV (reference sequence). Trimming cost V 0 bases and J 3 bases; bases outside gene matches: 10.

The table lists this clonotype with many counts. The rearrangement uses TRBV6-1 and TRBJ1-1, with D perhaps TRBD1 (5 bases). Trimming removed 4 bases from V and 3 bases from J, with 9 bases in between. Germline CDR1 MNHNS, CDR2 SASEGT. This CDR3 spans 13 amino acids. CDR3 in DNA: TGTGCCAGCAGTGCTAGGGACGACACTGAAGCTTTCTTT. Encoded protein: CASSARDDTEAFF.

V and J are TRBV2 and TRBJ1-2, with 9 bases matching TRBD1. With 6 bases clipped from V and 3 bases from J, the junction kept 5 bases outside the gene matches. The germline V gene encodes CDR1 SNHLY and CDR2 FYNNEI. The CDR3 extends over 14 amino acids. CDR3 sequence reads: CASSGTGYDYGYTF. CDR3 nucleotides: TGTGCCAGCAGCGGGACAGGGTACGACTATGGCTACACCTTC.

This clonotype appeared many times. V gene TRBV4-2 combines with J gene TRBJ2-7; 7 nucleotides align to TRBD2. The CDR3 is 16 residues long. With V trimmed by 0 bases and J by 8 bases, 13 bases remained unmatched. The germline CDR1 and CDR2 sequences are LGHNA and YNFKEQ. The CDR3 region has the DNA TGTGCCAGCAGCCAAGATGCGGGCTCGACTAGCCCCCAGCAGTACTTC. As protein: CASSQDAGSTSPQQYF.

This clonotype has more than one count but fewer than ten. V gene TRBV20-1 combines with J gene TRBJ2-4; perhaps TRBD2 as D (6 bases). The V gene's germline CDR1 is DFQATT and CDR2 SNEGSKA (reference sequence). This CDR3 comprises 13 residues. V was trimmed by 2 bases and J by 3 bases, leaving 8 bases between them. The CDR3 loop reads CSARQGGKNIQYF. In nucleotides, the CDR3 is TGCAGTGCTAGACAGGGAGGCAAAAACATTCAGTACTTC.